Included here is one T cell receptor beta chain sequence, with context. The antigen remains undetermined. The same CDR3 is also encoded by other DNA sequences in this sample. Researchers grouped second doses given at about 4 or about 12 weeks into one pool. The source of the sample is a study of T cell responses to AZD1222 COVID-19 vaccine. The CDR3 length is 13 residues. V lost 6 bases, J lost 5 bases, and 5 bases stayed unmatched. Method: immunoSEQ multiplex PCR; TCRdb's copy keeps in-frame clones and lacks some. The sample lists some 100,000 clones; 70% to 90% were seen once. Points from the study as a whole: Repertoire collection took place solely once the T cell response had peaked.

The clonotype originates from an adult who received the AZD1222 COVID-19 vaccine. The chain has TRBV12-3 or TRBV12-4 and TRBJ1-2; 8 nucleotides agree with TRBD1. This sample comprised peripheral blood, obtained 28 days after the second AZD1222 dose. This CDR3 reads CASSPGGGYGYTF. For the CDR3, the DNA is TGTGCCAGCAGCCCAGGGGGCGGGTATGGCTACACCTTC.